This T cell receptor (beta chain) was identified in a study of blood T cell repertoires in COVID-19. Study details: T cells, B-cell-depleted T cells, or PBMCs provided the cDNA or gDNA that served as material.

Clones were sequenced by immunoSEQ multiplex PCR, and TCRdb holds only the in-frame ones, with some missing. The sample has about 210,000 clones, 70% to 90% seen once. The CDR3 has 17 residues. From germline, CDR1 is KGHSH and CDR2 LQKENI. The V segment lost 2 bases and the J segment 2 bases; nucleotides outside the gene matches: 11. The chain couples TRBV18 to TRBJ2-5; TRBD1 aligns across 7 bases. This sequence originates from a woman in her thirties or forties with acute COVID-19. Material for sequencing was PBMCs or T cells enriched from blood (not recorded which). The CDR3 loop is CASSPRTGQFNQETQYF. CDR3 DNA: TGTGCCAGCTCACCAAGGACAGGACAGTTTAATCAAGAGACCCAGTACTTC.